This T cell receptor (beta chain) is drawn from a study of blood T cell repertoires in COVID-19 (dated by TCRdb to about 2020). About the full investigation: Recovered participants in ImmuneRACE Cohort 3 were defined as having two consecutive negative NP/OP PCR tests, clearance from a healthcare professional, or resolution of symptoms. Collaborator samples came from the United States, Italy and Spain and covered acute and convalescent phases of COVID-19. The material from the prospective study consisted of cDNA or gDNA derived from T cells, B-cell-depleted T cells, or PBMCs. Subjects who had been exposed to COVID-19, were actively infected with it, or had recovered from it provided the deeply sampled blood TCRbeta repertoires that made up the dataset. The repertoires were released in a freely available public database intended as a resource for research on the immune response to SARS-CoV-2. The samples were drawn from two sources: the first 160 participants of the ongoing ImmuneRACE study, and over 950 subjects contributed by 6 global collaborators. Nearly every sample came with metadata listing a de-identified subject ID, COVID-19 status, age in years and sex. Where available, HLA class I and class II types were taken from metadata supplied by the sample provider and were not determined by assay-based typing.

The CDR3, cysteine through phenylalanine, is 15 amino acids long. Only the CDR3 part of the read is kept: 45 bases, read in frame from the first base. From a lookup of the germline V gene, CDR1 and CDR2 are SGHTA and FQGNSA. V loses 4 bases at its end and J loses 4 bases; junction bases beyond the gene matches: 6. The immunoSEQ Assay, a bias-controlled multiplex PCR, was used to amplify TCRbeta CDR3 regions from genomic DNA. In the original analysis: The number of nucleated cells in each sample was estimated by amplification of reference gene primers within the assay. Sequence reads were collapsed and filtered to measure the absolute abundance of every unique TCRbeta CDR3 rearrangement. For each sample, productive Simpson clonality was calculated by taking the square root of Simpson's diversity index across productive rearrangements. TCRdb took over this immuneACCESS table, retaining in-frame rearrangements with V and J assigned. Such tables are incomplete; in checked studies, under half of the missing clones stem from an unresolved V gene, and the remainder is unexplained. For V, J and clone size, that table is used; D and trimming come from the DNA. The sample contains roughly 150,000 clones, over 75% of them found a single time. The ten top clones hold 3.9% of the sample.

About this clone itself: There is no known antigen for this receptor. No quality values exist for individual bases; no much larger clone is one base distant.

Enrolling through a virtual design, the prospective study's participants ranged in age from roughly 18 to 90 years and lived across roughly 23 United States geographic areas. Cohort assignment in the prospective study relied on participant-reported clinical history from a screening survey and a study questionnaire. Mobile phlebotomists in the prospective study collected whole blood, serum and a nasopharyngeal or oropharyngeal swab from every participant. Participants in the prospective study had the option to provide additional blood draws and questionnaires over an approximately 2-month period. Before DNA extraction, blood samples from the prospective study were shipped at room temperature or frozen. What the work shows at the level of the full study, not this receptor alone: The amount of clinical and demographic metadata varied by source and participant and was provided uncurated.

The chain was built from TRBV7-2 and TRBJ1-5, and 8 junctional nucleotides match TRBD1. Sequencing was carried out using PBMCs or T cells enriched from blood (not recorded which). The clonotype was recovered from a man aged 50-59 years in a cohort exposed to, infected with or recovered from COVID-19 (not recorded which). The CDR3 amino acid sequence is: CASSSRTGRNQPQHF. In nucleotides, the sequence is TGTGCCAGCAGCTCTCGGACAGGGAGGAATCAGCCCCAGCATTTT.